This T cell receptor beta chain was found in a study of blood T cell repertoires in COVID-19. The CDR3 has 13 amino acids. V trimming: 7 bases; J trimming: 2 bases; junction bases outside the gene matches: 5. In germline, CDR1 is MNHEY, CDR2 SVGAGI. TCRdb's copy holds only in-frame clones and misses some; the assay was immunoSEQ multiplex PCR. This table holds 75,000 to 90,000 clones, 70% to 90% found once. The sample consisted of peripheral blood. The TCR was taken from a man older than 75 with active or convalescent COVID-19. The rearrangement links TRBV6-5 to TRBJ2-7, with 7 bases fitting TRBD1. The CDR3 sequence: CASNEQGTYEQYV. The DNA for the CDR3 is TGTGCCAGCAACGAACAGGGGACCTACGAGCAGTACGTC.